This T cell receptor (beta chain) stems from a study of cytomegalovirus exposure and HLA in healthy donors. As for the study in general: Out of about 180 million T cells, an earlier analysis found around 110 million unique TCR beta sequences in total.

Germline V gene lookup returns CDR1 LGHNA and CDR2 YSLEER. V lost 0 bases, J lost 4 bases, and 6 bases lay in between. The CDR3 length is 13 residues. Study outcomes and limitations: High specificity and sensitivity for cytomegalovirus status were reported for the classifier. V- and J-gene trimming in TCR beta was tied to a missense DCLRE1C variant by an analysis performed later. TCR beta sequences reportedly predicted most subjects' HLA-A and HLA-B alleles accurately.

As for this clone: Antigen specificity is unknown. The sample contains more than one DNA sequence encoding this CDR3.

Use of 60 Vbeta and 13 Jbeta primers characterized the PCR. Data came from immunoSEQ multiplex PCR; TCRdb stores just in-frame clones and leaves some out. Here the sample spans 170,000 or so clones, 60% to 85% being singletons. The chain carries TRBV4-3 and TRBJ2-5; D is unresolved. Sample: PBMCs. The receptor was isolated from a woman aged 45-65 years in good health and CMV-seropositive. The CDR3 reads CASSQDVRETQYF. CDR3 DNA: TGCGCCAGCAGCCAAGATGTGAGAGAGACCCAGTACTTC.